The entry below gives a single T cell receptor (beta chain) sequence along with its context. Germline values: CDR1 MNHEY, CDR2 SVGEGT. J was trimmed by 2 bases and V by 6 bases; bases with no gene match: 7. This CDR3 is built from 14 residues. This sample was included in a study of blood T cells in healthy people across ages. It was with a sample-barcoded 5' primer and a J-beta primer mix that a second PCR of about 7 to 12 cycles was run. In TCRdb, the 5' RACE reads were re-called with MiXCR into one record per CDR3 protein. The repertoire holds around 900,000 distinct CDR3 sequences, with roughly half as singletons.

The TCR sequence derives from an older woman in good health. J is TRBJ2-7 and V is TRBV6-2 or TRBV6-3; 7 nucleotides line up with TRBD2. Material: blood. The CDR3 sequence: CASRRRAGTYEQYF. Here the CDR3 DNA reads TGTGCCAGCAGAAGACGAGCGGGAACCTACGAGCAGTACTTC.